The 16 T cell receptor beta chains below were found in one sample sequenced in a study of blood T cell repertoires in COVID-19. Here immunoSEQ multiplex PCR was the method, and the copy in TCRdb shows in-frame clones only, minus some. The table lists about 300,000 clones, about 91% of them singletons. The sequencing sample was made of peripheral blood. The receptors stem from a woman aged 25-40 years who had recovered from COVID-19.

The chain links TRBV19 to TRBJ2-2; 8 positions agree with TRBD1. The germline CDR1 and CDR2 sequences are LNHDA and SQIVND (reference sequence). Trimming took 5 bases from V and 6 from J; bases not matched to a gene: 5. The CDR3 is 14 residues long. The CDR3 DNA is TGTGCCAGTAGTCCAGGGGGCTGGTCCGGGGAGCTGTTTTTT. Its translation: CASSPGGWSGELFF.

The chain couples TRBV12-3 or TRBV12-4 to TRBJ1-2, with D tentatively TRBD1 (6 bases). Trimming stripped 6 bases from V and 2 bases from J, with 10 bases between. There are 13 residues in the CDR3. CDR3 in DNA: TGTGCCAGCAGCAAGGGGGACAACTATGGCTACACCTTC. Amino acids: CASSKGDNYGYTF.

The chain joins TRBV4-3 to TRBJ2-3, with 8 bases identical to TRBD2. J gave up 4 bases and V 5 bases, and 5 bases lay outside the gene matches. CDR1 is LGHNA, CDR2 YSLEER, per germline. The CDR3 contains 14 residues. The CDR3 loop is CASSTGGVSDTQYF. The CDR3 nucleotides are TGCGCCAGCAGCACGGGGGGGGTCTCAGATACGCAGTATTTT.

The J gene is TRBJ2-6, the V gene TRBV7-9; a possible D gene is TRBD1 (6 bases). The length of the CDR3 is 17 residues. Germline V gene data show CDR1 as SEHNR and CDR2 as FQNEAQ (reference sequence). V was pared by 5 bases and J by 2 bases, with 16 bases between. The CDR3 DNA reads as TGTGCCAGCAGCGCAGGACAGAGCTTTCCTGGGGCCAACGTCCTGACTTTC. Its protein is CASSAGQSFPGANVLTF. The full variable domain, rest sourced from reference TRBV7-9 and TRBJ2-6, is DTGVSQNPRHKITKRGQNVTFRCDPISEHNRLYWYRQTLGQGPEFLTYFQNEAQLEKSRLLSDRFSAERPKGSFSTLEIQRTEQGDSAMYLCASSAGQSFPGANVLTFGAGSRLTVL.

The CDR3 is CASSPMGQTSTDTQYF. The CDR3 DNA follows: TGTGCCAGCAGCCCGATGGGACAGACTAGCACAGATACGCAGTATTTT. This chain uses TRBV4-2 with TRBJ2-3; 7 bases align to TRBD1. This CDR3 spans 16 amino acids. CDR1 is LGHNA and CDR2 is YNFKEQ in the germline V gene. The V segment lost 4 bases and the J segment 0 bases; nucleotides outside the gene matches: 7.

J is TRBJ1-4 and V is TRBV18; D might be TRBD1 (5 bases). CDR1 is KGHSH and CDR2 is LQKENI in the germline V gene. This CDR3 contains 15 residues. V was cut by 2 bases and J by 4 bases, with 11 bases left in between. The CDR3 spells CASSPISGFNEKLFF. In DNA, the CDR3 is TGTGCCAGCTCACCAATTTCAGGGTTTAATGAAAAACTGTTTTTT.

The V call is TRBV6-6, the J call TRBJ2-7; tentative D call: TRBD1 (6 bases). V was cut by 5 bases and J by 3 bases, with 20 bases left in between. Germline CDR1 reads MNHNY; CDR2 reads SVGAGI (reference sequence). The CDR3 extends over 16 amino acids. The CDR3 reads CASSPSQGSKGYEQYF. The DNA for the CDR3 is TGTGCCAGCAGTCCCTCACAGGGTAGCAAGGGCTACGAGCAGTACTTC.

The V and J genes are TRBV19 and TRBJ2-3, with 16 bases that match TRBD2. J was trimmed by 2 bases and V by 3 bases; bases with no gene match: 11. The CDR3 is 20 amino acids. The V gene's germline CDR1 is LNHDA and CDR2 SQIVND (reference sequence). In nucleotides, the CDR3 is TGTGCCAGTAGTATCTCTATCCCGGGACTAGCGGGGGGGACCACAGATACGCAGTATTTT. Its protein is CASSISIPGLAGGTTDTQYF.

The chain carries TRBV30 and TRBJ1-5; D call uncertain. Germline CDR1 GTSNPN, CDR2 SVGIG (reference sequence). The length of the CDR3 is 14 residues. V lost 0 bases to trimming and J lost 3 bases, with 9 bases between them. CDR3: CAWSVKADNQPQHF. The CDR3 nucleotides are TGTGCCTGGAGTGTCAAAGCGGACAATCAGCCCCAGCATTTT.

The V call is TRBV14, the J call TRBJ1-2; 7 nucleotides align to TRBD1. The trim removed 3 bases at V and 1 base at J, leaving 5 bases unmatched. The CDR3 runs to 15 residues. The germline V gene has CDR1 SGHDN and CDR2 FVKESK. The CDR3 sequence: CASSHRQGFNYGYTF. The DNA of the CDR3 is TGTGCCAGCAGCCACAGACAGGGCTTTAACTATGGCTACACCTTC. Supplemented by reference TRBV14 and TRBJ1-2, the full variable domain reads EAGVTQFPSHSVIEKGQTVTLRCDPISGHDNLYWYRRVMGKEIKFLLHFVKESKQDESGMPNNRFLAERTGGTYSTLKVQPAELEDSGVYFCASSHRQGFNYGYTFGSGTRLTVV.

The J gene is TRBJ2-2, the V gene TRBV19; 11 nucleotides align to TRBD1. This CDR3 has 17 amino acids. V was pared by 2 bases and J by 5 bases, with 7 bases of the junction left unmatched. The germline gives CDR1 LNHDA, CDR2 SQIVND (reference sequence). Here the CDR3 reads CASSIRWTGGRTGELFF. The DNA of the CDR3 is TGTGCCAGTAGTATACGATGGACAGGGGGCCGGACCGGGGAGCTGTTTTTT.

V and J are TRBV18 and TRBJ1-3, with 8 bases aligning to TRBD1. CDR3 size: 15 residues. The V gene's germline CDR1 is KGHSH and CDR2 LQKENI. Trimming cost V 5 bases and J 3 bases; bases outside gene matches: 6. As DNA, the CDR3 is TGTGCCAGCTCAAGCTGGACAGGGAATGGAAACACCATATATTTT. Translation gives CASSSWTGNGNTIYF.

The V gene is TRBV6-6, the J gene TRBJ1-1; 7 nucleotides align to TRBD1. This CDR3 has 14 amino acids. V lost 5 bases to trimming and J lost 5 bases; unmatched junction nucleotides: 8. Germline V gene lookup returns CDR1 MNHNY and CDR2 SVGAGI (reference sequence). CDR3 amino acids: CASSLQGVGTEAFF. The CDR3 DNA reads TGTGCCAGCAGTCTCCAGGGGGTGGGGACTGAAGCTTTCTTT.

The V call is TRBV27, the J call TRBJ1-1; weak D call: TRBD1 (6 bases). The V gene's germline CDR1 is MNHEY and CDR2 SMNVEV (reference sequence). V shed 4 bases and J shed 6 bases, with 15 bases lying between them. The CDR3 runs to 14 residues. The CDR3 sequence is CASSSHPRGPEAFF. CDR3 DNA sequence: TGTGCCAGCAGTTCCCACCCCAGGGGCCCTGAAGCTTTCTTT.

The V call is TRBV7-2, the J call TRBJ1-3, with TRBD1 matching over 7 bases. Germline V gene sequence: CDR1 SGHTA, CDR2 FQGNSA. The CDR3 contains 16 residues. Losses at the gene ends were 6 bases for V and 2 bases for J; bases not matched to a gene: 10. CDR3 DNA sequence: TGTGCCAGCAGTTTTGACAGGGTATCTGCTGGAAACACCATATATTTT. Amino acid sequence: CASSFDRVSAGNTIYF.

This clone was seen just once. V usage is TRBV6-5 and J usage is TRBJ1-2; no reliable D call. V lost 0 bases and J lost 3, with 11 bases in between. CDR3 length: 15 residues. Germline loops: CDR1 MNHEY, CDR2 SVGAGI. CDR3 nucleotide sequence: TGTGCCAGCAGTTACTCGAATGTGGCTCACTATGGCTACACCTTC. Translation: CASSYSNVAHYGYTF.